What follows describes a single T cell receptor beta chain. What it binds is not known. CD45RO-negative CD8 cells positively selected for CCR7 made up the naive population, which excluded terminally differentiated effector memory CD45RA+ cells. HIV-negative, healthy adults without recent acute infections or vaccinations were the donors. TCRdb's table, derived via immunoSEQ multiplex PCR, lists solely in-frame clones and lacks some. The repertoire holds roughly 650,000 clones, with about 96% as singletons. The CDR3 is 14 residues long. The germline CDR1 and CDR2 sequences are MGHDK and SYGVNS. V dropped 3 bases and J dropped 9; count of bases not matched to a gene: 7. The sample originates from a study of shared clonotypes between healthy human individuals. Looking at the study overall: Each donor's CD8 memory used one plate, CD8 naive two, each CD4 subset three. Study-wide points: Rarefaction analysis demonstrated incomplete sorted-subset sequencing notwithstanding large depth. Unshared clonotypes carried lower generation probabilities than those common to all four donors.

The genes are TRBV25-1 and TRBJ2-1; 8 positions agree with TRBD1. The TCR originated in a woman in her 30s in good health. The sequencing input was naive CD8+ T cells sorted from blood. The CDR3 DNA is TGTGCCAGCAGTGATAGACAGGGGTTGGGTGAGCAGTTCTTC. Translating it yields CASSDRQGLGEQFF.